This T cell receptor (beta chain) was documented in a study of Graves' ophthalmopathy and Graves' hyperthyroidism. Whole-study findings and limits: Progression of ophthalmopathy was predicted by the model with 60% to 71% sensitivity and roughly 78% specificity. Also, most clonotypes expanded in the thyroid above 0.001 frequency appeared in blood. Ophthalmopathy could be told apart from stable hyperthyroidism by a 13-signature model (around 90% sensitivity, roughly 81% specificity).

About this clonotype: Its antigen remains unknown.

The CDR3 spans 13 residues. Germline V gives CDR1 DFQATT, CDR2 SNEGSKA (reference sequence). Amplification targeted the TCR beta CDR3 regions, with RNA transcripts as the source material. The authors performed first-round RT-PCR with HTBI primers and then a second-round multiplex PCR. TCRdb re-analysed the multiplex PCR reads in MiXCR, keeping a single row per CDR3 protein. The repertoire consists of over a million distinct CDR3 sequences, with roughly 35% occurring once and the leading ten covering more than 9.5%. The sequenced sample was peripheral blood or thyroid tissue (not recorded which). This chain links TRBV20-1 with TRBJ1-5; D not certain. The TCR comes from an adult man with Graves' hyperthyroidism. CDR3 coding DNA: TGCAGCGGTAGCGGCGTTAGCAATCAGCCCCAGCATTTT. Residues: CSGSGVSNQPQHF.